The T cell receptor (beta chain) under discussion was sequenced for a study of shared clonotypes between healthy human individuals (dated by TCRdb to 2020 to 2021). In terms of the full investigation: Two women and a few men aged 18 to 49 years were included in the cohort. For each donor, CD4 naive and CD4 memory were each run on three plates, CD8 naive on two plates, and CD8 memory on one plate. To estimate repertoire size and how much clonotype sharing occurs between individuals, the study deeply sequenced the blood TCR repertoires of roughly 5 healthy adults. To increase sequencing depth and limit assay-specific biases, TCR repertoire library preparation and sequencing were carried out by different laboratories using diverse techniques. Leukapheresis yielded between about 0.94 and 8.9 billion PBMCs per donor.

Measured from the cysteine to the phenylalanine, the CDR3 is 12 residues long. The kept DNA is CDR3 alone, 36 bases in frame from the first base. CDR1 MNHEY and CDR2 SMNVEV are derived from the germline V gene (reference sequence). V gives up 2 bases and J gives up 5 bases, and the segment between their germline ends measures 7 bases. CD8 naive samples were obtained by positive selection for CCR7 among CD45RO-negative cells, yielding a CD45RA+CCR7+ population from which TemRA cells were excluded. The donors were healthy, HIV-negative adults who had no recently reported acute infections or vaccinations. Every donor was a Caucasian adult residing in Nashville, Tennessee, USA. Blood was collected by leukapheresis, and PBMCs were isolated by Ficoll-Histopaque density gradient centrifugation and then cryopreserved in liquid nitrogen vapor phase. Analytical flow cytometry was used to check the purity and quantity of each magnetically sorted T cell population. Genomic DNA was isolated from each sorted fraction and quantified by UV absorbance on a Nanodrop 2000c.

Study-wide findings and limitations: Incomplete sequencing was indicated by rarefaction of sorted-subset datasets, despite the large sequencing depth. When a handful of donors were compared, the shared fraction of clonotypes was around 5% for naive CD4, over 3% for naive CD8, 2.3% for memory CD4, and roughly 0.4% for memory CD8. The small number of donors limited the genetic and exposure-history diversity represented. Pairwise subsampling led to the expectation that sequencing depth would affect the degree of clonotype sharing among donors. Sampling was restricted to blood, and TCR repertoires in tissues likely differ from the TCR repertoires found in blood. Compared with non-shared clonotypes, the clonotypes found in all four sorted-subset donors had higher generation probabilities. Naive subsets generally had larger estimated clonotype richness than memory subsets did.

In the case of this clone: What antigen it recognizes has not been identified. A single base separates this from a much larger clone, so it may be a read error. Other DNA sequences within the sample encode an identical CDR3.

TCR CDR3 regions were amplified from genomic DNA by multiplex PCR using the deep immunoSEQ assay. Extracted genomic DNA from each cell subset was distributed evenly across all wells of several immunoSEQ 96-well plates, and each plate was treated as a replicate. For sorted subsets, each replicate PCR was loaded with approximately 200 ng genomic DNA, equivalent to about 30,000 T cell genomes. Purified libraries were quantified with a Qubit 3.0 fluorometer, sized on a Bioanalyzer 2100, and re-quantified with the KAPA Library Quantification kit. A separate single-read 150-cycle Illumina NextSeq 550 flow cell was used to sequence each immunoSEQ 96-well plate. The published analysis was carried out like this. The immunoSEQ output contained only junctional sequences without quality scores, so filtering could not match that applied to full-length reads. Sequences were annotated with PyIR, a Python wrapper for IgBLAST v1.9, using IMGT germline references to assign V/J genes and CDR3. Any read was removed if the V/J assignment was weak (E-value above 1e-6), the CDR3 was missing, or the read contained stop codons, out-of-frame junctions, or ambiguous translated residues. A V3J clonotype was defined by an identical inferred V gene, J gene, and CDR3 amino acid sequence. To compute the percentage overlap between repertoires, the number of shared unique clonotypes was divided by the size of the smaller repertoire. Three approaches were used to assess repertoire richness: RTK rarefaction, the Chao1 estimator, and Recon v2.1 estimates of unobserved clonotypes. For all TCRbeta clonotypes obtained by the gDNA method from a few donors, generation probabilities were computed with OLGA. TCRdb carries this immuneACCESS record with in-frame sequences only. Its versions omit some clonotypes, under half of them owing to an unresolved V gene in the studies checked, with the rest unexplained. The DNA gave D and trimming, while V, J and clone size come from that table. The sample contains hundreds of thousands of clones, 92% of them found a single time. The top ten clones comprise 24% of the sample.

This receptor chain uses TRBV27 and TRBJ2-7; a confident D gene designation cannot be given. Sequencing used naive CD8+ T cells sorted from blood. The cell subset or site label, read with the paper, signifies: CD45RA+CCR7+. The TCR sequence derives from a man aged 25-45 years in good health. The CDR3 reads CASSLLGDEQYF. The sequenced DNA is TGTGCCAGCAGTTTACTTGGGGACGAGCAGTACTTC.